This T cell receptor beta chain was documented in a study of T-cell reconstitution after alpha-beta-depleted transplantation in children (TCRdb year 2016). Regarding the research as a whole: Using TCR repertoire profiling, the study followed T-cell immune reconstitution in a quantitative way in children after TCRalphabeta/CD19-depleted allogeneic hematopoietic cell transplantation.

The receptor library was made with PCR. Sequencing instrument: Illumina HiSeq 2500. Molecular barcoding was employed in the preparation of TCR libraries, with unique molecular identifiers being used to normalize TCRbeta repertoire quantification. The raw public data were reprocessed by TCRdb itself: fastp quality trimming at Q25, MiXCR clonotype calling, in-frame beta chains only. Entries that share a CDR3 protein sequence are merged under the most common genes and DNA. For this sample there are about 580,000 distinct CDR3 sequences; 23% appear just once. Roughly 14% of the sample lies in the top ten. The sample's treatment or condition label, in plain terms: allogeneic hematopoietic cell transplantation with graft depleted of TCRalphabeta T cells and CD19 B cells. TCRalphabeta/CD19-depleted allogeneic hematopoietic cell grafts were given to the transplant recipients, all of whom were children. Overall study outcomes, separate from this receptor: The frequencies of hyperexpanded clones fell over the following months, and after one year, T-cell counts and TCRbeta diversity were mostly attributed to newly produced T cells. In some patients, high TCRbeta diversity at day 60 was attributed to recipient T cells and intrathymic progenitors that had survived conditioning. Apparently early alphabetaT-cell count recovery about two months after transplant reportedly relied on only several hundred rapidly expanded clones derived from non-depleted graft cells.

On this clonotype: Its specific antigen is unknown. Base qualities were left out, and no much larger clone turns up one base away.

This TCR was recovered from a boy younger than two who had a stem cell transplant for acute myeloid leukemia, so the T cells may come from the graft donor. The source material was PBMCs, mostly from graft donor cells, sampled 360 days after TCRalphabeta/CD19-depleted stem cell transplant.

The nucleotides read TGTGCCAGCAGTTTTCAGGGACTAGCGGGAGGAAGGGCGCAGTATTTT. Its amino acids are CASSFQGLAGGRAQYF. The chain is made from TRBV12-3 or TRBV12-4 and TRBJ2-3, with TRBD2 matching 15 junction bases. Here V drops 3 bases and J drops 10 bases, and the junction holds 8 bases not matched to any gene. Spanning cysteine to phenylalanine, the CDR3 consists of 16 amino acids. This entry keeps only the CDR3 DNA: 48 bases, framed from base 1.